This entry lists 23 T cell receptor beta chains sequenced from one sample in a study of response to subunit inactivated influenza vaccine. One entry per CDR3 protein, called by TCRdb with MiXCR from the RT-PCR reads. The data hold approximately 200,000 distinct CDR3 sequences, with over 13% observed a single time. This sample comprised CD8+ T cells sorted from PBMCs, obtained 5 days after vaccination. Receptors originate from a man aged 45 to 65 who received an inactivated influenza vaccine.

The V call is TRBV29-1, the J call TRBJ1-2; D is unclear. The V end was cut by 4 bases, the J end by 2 bases, with 5 bases between. From germline, CDR1 is SQVTM and CDR2 ANQGSEA. CDR3 length equals 11 residues. CDR3 bases: TGCAGCGTTGGAGACAACTATGGCTACACCTTC. Translating gives CSVGDNYGYTF.

The chain combines TRBV29-1 with TRBJ1-1; TRBD1 is a possible D gene (5 bases). There are 13 residues in the CDR3. The V end was cut by 1 base, the J end by 4 bases, with 10 bases between. Looked up from germline, CDR1 is SQVTM and CDR2 is ANQGSEA. The CDR3 is CSVEGGSGTEAFF. The CDR3, as DNA: TGCAGCGTTGAAGGGGGGTCGGGCACTGAAGCTTTCTTT.

The chain employs TRBV6-1 and TRBJ2-1, with 8 bases matching TRBD1. Germline-derived CDR1 and CDR2 are MNHNS and SASEGT. This CDR3 region has 15 residues. Trimming removed 6 bases from V and 0 bases from J; junction bases left unmatched: 4. The CDR3 coding sequence is TGTGCCAGCAGCTGGACAGGGAGCTCCTACAATGAGCAGTTCTTC. Protein: CASSWTGSSYNEQFF.

The rearrangement uses TRBV3-1 and TRBJ1-5; D perhaps matches TRBD1 (5 bases). This CDR3 is built from 14 residues. Germline-derived CDR1 and CDR2 are LGHDT and YNNKEL (reference sequence). The V gene lost 0 bases and the J gene lost 7 bases, with 10 bases spanning the gap. CDR3 nucleotides: TGTGCCAGCAGCCAAGATGCAGGGTGGCAGCCCCAGCATTTT. This codes for CASSQDAGWQPQHF.

V and J are TRBV7-8 and TRBJ2-1; 12 nucleotides line up with TRBD2. V shed 5 bases and J 5 bases; nucleotides not matched to a gene: 10. The CDR3 covers 17 residues. Germline V gene data show CDR1 as SGHVS and CDR2 as FQNEAQ. The CDR3 spells CASSRLAGAPGNNEQFF. Here the CDR3 DNA reads TGTGCCAGCAGCCGACTAGCGGGAGCGCCAGGCAACAATGAGCAGTTCTTC.

The rearrangement links TRBV28 to TRBJ2-5; no clear D. V lost 1 base and J 5 bases, leaving 11 bases between the germline ends. CDR3 length: 14 amino acids. The germline CDR1 and CDR2 sequences are MDHEN and SYDVKM. For the CDR3, the DNA is TGTGCCAGCAGTTTATTCCCGACGGCGGAGACCCAGTACTTC. This codes for CASSLFPTAETQYF. Variable domain in full (rest from reference TRBV28 and TRBJ2-5): DVKVTQSSRYLVKRTGEKVFLECVQDMDHENMFWYRQDPGLGLRLIYFSYDVKMKEKGDIPEGYSVSREKKERFSLILESASTNQTSMYLCASSLFPTAETQYFGPGTRLLVL.

Comments on this clonotype: Mismatch with germline at one junction end may stem from a read error. The V gene is TRBV6-1, the J gene TRBJ1-1, with 7 bases identical to TRBD1. Germline-derived CDR1 and CDR2 are MNHNS and SASEGT. This CDR3 region has 15 residues. In DNA, the CDR3 is TGTACCAGCAGTGAAGCAACAGGGGCGAACACTGAAGCTTTCTTT. Encoded protein: CTSSEATGANTEAFF.

V gene TRBV11-2 combines with J gene TRBJ2-5; 16 nucleotides agree with TRBD2. The CDR3 has 18 amino acids. The germline CDR1 and CDR2 sequences are SGHAT and FQNNGV. V lost 5 bases and J lost 5; bases outside the gene matches: 11. In DNA form, the CDR3 reads TGTGCCAGCAGCATGGGACTAGCGGGAGGGCCAGGAGGGGAGACCCAGTACTTC. Amino acids: CASSMGLAGGPGGETQYF.

The sample holds many counts of this clonotype. The CDR3 bases are TGTGCCAGCAGTCCCCCCCCTGGAAACACCATATATTTT. It translates to CASSPPPGNTIYF. V and J are TRBV12-3 or TRBV12-4 and TRBJ1-3; D ambiguous. V was shortened by 5 bases and J by 2 bases, with 7 bases between the two germline ends. CDR3 length: 13 residues.

In this sample, this clonotype turned up a few times. This chain connects TRBV15 to TRBJ1-5; a possible D gene is TRBD1 (5 bases). CDR1 and CDR2 from the germline V gene are LNHNV and YYDKDF (reference sequence). This CDR3 has 15 residues. The ends were cut back, 0 bases at V and 5 bases at J, with 11 bases in the middle. The CDR3 DNA is TGTGCCACCAGCAGAGAGTCGGGGCTTGATCAGCCCCAGCATTTT. Translation: CATSRESGLDQPQHF.

The rearrangement joins TRBV11-2 to TRBJ2-7; 8 nucleotides match TRBD2. The germline V gene has CDR1 SGHAT and CDR2 FQNNGV. V lost 3 bases and J lost 3; bases outside the gene matches: 4. The CDR3 has 14 amino acids. The CDR3 bases are TGTGCCAGCAGCTTCACTAGCGGAGACTACGAGCAGTACTTC. Protein: CASSFTSGDYEQYF. Full variable domain (rest looked up from reference TRBV11-2 and TRBJ2-7): EAGVAQSPRYKIIEKRQSVAFWCNPISGHATLYWYQQILGQGPKLLIQFQNNGVVDDSQLPKDRFSAERLKGVDSTLKIQPAKLEDSAVYLCASSFTSGDYEQYFGPGTRLTVT.

CDR3 nucleotide sequence: TGCGCCAGCAGCCAATCTCTAGCGGGAGCGGGAGGCAATGAGCAGTTCTTC. Translating gives CASSQSLAGAGGNEQFF. V and J are TRBV4-3 and TRBJ2-1, with 10 positions matching TRBD2. Germline V gives CDR1 LGHNA, CDR2 YSLEER. With 2 bases clipped from V and 6 bases from J, the junction kept 10 bases outside the gene matches. The CDR3 contains 17 residues.

This clonotype was counted once. This sequence joins TRBV6-2 or TRBV6-3 and TRBJ2-1; 12 bases map to TRBD2. In germline, CDR1 is MNHEY, CDR2 SVGEGT. With V trimmed by 4 bases and J by 5 bases, 3 bases remained unmatched. CDR3 length: 15 residues. In nucleotides, the CDR3 is TGTGCCAGCAGTTTGGGACTAGCGGGCAACAATGAGCAGTTCTTC. Amino acids: CASSLGLAGNNEQFF.

The chain combines TRBV11-2 with TRBJ2-3; possible D gene TRBD2, 6 bases. The CDR3 extends over 15 amino acids. The V gene lost 5 bases and the J gene lost 2 bases, with 14 bases spanning the gap. The V gene's germline CDR1 is SGHAT and CDR2 FQNNGV. CDR3 coding DNA: TGTGCCAGCAGCCCTCACGGGACTTACACAGATACGCAGTATTTT. Its protein product is CASSPHGTYTDTQYF.

This sequence joins TRBV15 and TRBJ1-5, with D maybe TRBD1 (5 bases). V lost 4 bases, J lost 0 bases, and 10 bases lay in between. This CDR3 comprises 15 residues. Germline CDR1 and CDR2: LNHNV and YYDKDF (reference sequence). This CDR3 is CATSTSGNSNQPQHF. In DNA form, the CDR3 reads TGTGCCACCAGCACATCAGGGAATAGCAATCAGCCCCAGCATTTT.

This clonotype was seen only a few times. V and J are TRBV27 and TRBJ2-7; 8 nucleotides agree with TRBD1. The CDR3 has 15 amino acids. The germline V gene encodes CDR1 MNHEY and CDR2 SMNVEV (reference sequence). V lost 6 bases and J lost 3; bases outside the gene matches: 10. CDR3 in amino acids: CASRPSTGVLYEQYF. Here the CDR3 DNA reads TGTGCCAGCAGACCCTCGACAGGGGTCCTCTACGAGCAGTACTTC.

This clonotype was picked up a small number of times. The chain recombines TRBV11-1 with TRBJ2-3; tentatively, D is TRBD1 or TRBD2 (5 bases each). Germline-derived CDR1 and CDR2 are SGHAT and FQDESV (reference sequence). This CDR3 is built from 19 residues. The V end was cut by 4 bases, the J end by 0 bases, with 23 bases between. The CDR3 nucleotides are TGTGCCAGCAGCTCCAATTATGTCCGGGACGGTCCTAGCACAGATACGCAGTATTTT. Protein product: CASSSNYVRDGPSTDTQYF.

The chain recombines TRBV20-1 with TRBJ2-2; D is undetermined. The CDR3 extends over 11 amino acids. The V end lost 5 bases, the J end lost 5 bases, and 6 bases lay between the germline ends. CDR1 and CDR2 (germline): DFQATT, SNEGSKA (reference sequence). CDR3 bases: TGCAGTGCTTGGGGAACCGGGGAGCTGTTTTTT. Translating gives CSAWGTGELFF.

V and J are TRBV19 and TRBJ1-5, with 7 positions matching TRBD1. CDR1 and CDR2 from the germline V gene are LNHDA and SQIVND (reference sequence). The CDR3 extends over 16 amino acids. V lost 5 bases to trimming and J lost 2 bases; unmatched junction nucleotides: 9. In DNA form, the CDR3 reads TGTGCCAGTAGTCCAACGACAGGGAATGGCAATCAGCCCCAGCATTTT. Protein product: CASSPTTGNGNQPQHF.

This clonotype was recorded a few times. V is TRBV28 and J is TRBJ2-1; TRBD1 matches at 8 bases. The V gene's germline CDR1 is MDHEN and CDR2 SYDVKM. This CDR3 comprises 15 residues. Unmatched junction bases numbered 6, after V lost 2 bases and J lost 6 bases. The DNA of the CDR3 is TGTGCCAGCAGTTTACCCGGGACAGGCGGCAATGAGCAGTTCTTC. Its translation is CASSLPGTGGNEQFF. Full variable domain (outside the CDR3, taken from reference TRBV28 and TRBJ2-1): DVKVTQSSRYLVKRTGEKVFLECVQDMDHENMFWYRQDPGLGLRLIYFSYDVKMKEKGDIPEGYSVSREKKERFSLILESASTNQTSMYLCASSLPGTGGNEQFFGPGTRLTVL.

The rearrangement uses TRBV20-1 and TRBJ2-3; TRBD2 might be the D (5 bases). V dropped 4 bases and J dropped 6 bases, with 17 bases sitting between them. CDR1 is DFQATT and CDR2 is SNEGSKA in the germline V gene (reference sequence). CDR3 length: 14 amino acids. In DNA form, the CDR3 reads TGCAGTGCTACACCGGGGTTCCCTGGGGATACGCAGTATTTT. Translation gives CSATPGFPGDTQYF.

This rearrangement joins TRBV12-5 to TRBJ2-1, with 7 nucleotides matching TRBD2. V was pared by 1 base and J by 7 bases, with 1 base of the junction left unmatched. This CDR3 has 13 residues. Germline V gene lookup returns CDR1 LGHNT and CDR2 FRNRAP. CDR3 DNA sequence: TGTGCTAGTGGTTTGGGGGGGGGTAATGAGCAGTTCTTC. This codes for CASGLGGGNEQFF.

The chain combines TRBV7-9 with TRBJ2-7; possibly TRBD1 for D (6 bases). The V end was cut by 6 bases, the J end by 7 bases, with 16 bases between. The CDR3 is 13 amino acids. Germline V gene data show CDR1 as SEHNR and CDR2 as FQNEAQ (reference sequence). This CDR3 is CASSRTAMGEQYF. The CDR3 bases are TGTGCCAGCAGTCGGACAGCTATGGGGGAGCAGTACTTC. Based on the CDR3 plus reference TRBV7-9 and TRBJ2-7, the full variable domain is DTGVSQNPRHKITKRGQNVTFRCDPISEHNRLYWYRQTLGQGPEFLTYFQNEAQLEKSRLLSDRFSAERPKGSFSTLEIQRTEQGDSAMYLCASSRTAMGEQYFGPGTRLTVT.